This TCR beta chain came from a study of STAT3 mutations in large granular lymphocyte leukemia. Around 41,000 productive templates were obtained per sample on average. Libraries were prepared by immunoSEQ multiplex PCR; TCRdb keeps only in-frame clonotypes and omits some of them. The table lists tens of thousands of clones, about 95% of them singletons. In regard to this clone: Its matching antigen is unknown.

The study, taken as a whole, reports: Clonal expansion was inferred from samples taken at other timepoints. At least one immunodominant TCR beta clonotype appeared in every T-cell large granular lymphocyte leukemia patient. TCR clonotype switching after therapy occurred in about 30% of the 18 patients. A small but highly pathogenic clone may have been missed.

V lost 7 bases to trimming and J lost 4 bases, with 19 bases between them. Germline V gene data show CDR1 as SNHLY and CDR2 as FYNNEI. The length of the CDR3 is 15 residues. The sequenced material came from peripheral blood mononuclear cells. V is TRBV2 and J is TRBJ1-1; D is unclear. This clonotype was sampled from a man in his forties with T-cell large granular lymphocyte leukemia. Some clones in this sample may be carry-over from other donors' samples. The CDR3 sequence is CASTADLIFITEAFF. The CDR3 DNA sequence: TGTGCCAGCACCGCTGATCTAATTTTTATCACTGAAGCTTTCTTT.